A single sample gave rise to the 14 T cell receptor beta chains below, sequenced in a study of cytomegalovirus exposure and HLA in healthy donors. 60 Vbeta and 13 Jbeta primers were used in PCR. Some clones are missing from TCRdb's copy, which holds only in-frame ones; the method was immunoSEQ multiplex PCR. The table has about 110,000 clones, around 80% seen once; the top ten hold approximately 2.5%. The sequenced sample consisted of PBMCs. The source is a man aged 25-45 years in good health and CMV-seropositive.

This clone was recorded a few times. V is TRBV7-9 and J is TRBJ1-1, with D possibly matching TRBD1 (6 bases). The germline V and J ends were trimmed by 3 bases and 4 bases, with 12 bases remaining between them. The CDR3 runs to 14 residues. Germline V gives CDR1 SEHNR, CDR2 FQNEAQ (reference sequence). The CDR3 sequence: CASSFPGQGTEAFF. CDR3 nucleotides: TGTGCCAGCAGCTTTCCGGGACAAGGCACTGAAGCTTTCTTT.

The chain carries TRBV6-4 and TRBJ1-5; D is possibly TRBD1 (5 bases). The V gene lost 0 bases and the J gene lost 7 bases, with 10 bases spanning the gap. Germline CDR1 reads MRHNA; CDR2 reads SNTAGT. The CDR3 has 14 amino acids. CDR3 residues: CASSDSPGLQPQHF. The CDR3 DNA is TGTGCCAGCAGTGACTCGCCAGGGTTGCAGCCCCAGCATTTT.

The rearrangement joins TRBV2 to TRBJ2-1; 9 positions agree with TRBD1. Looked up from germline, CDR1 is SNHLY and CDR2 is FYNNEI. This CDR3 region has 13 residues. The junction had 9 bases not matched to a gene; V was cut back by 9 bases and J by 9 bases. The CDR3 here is CARGDRADGEQFF. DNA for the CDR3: TGTGCCAGGGGGGACAGGGCGGATGGTGAGCAGTTCTTC.

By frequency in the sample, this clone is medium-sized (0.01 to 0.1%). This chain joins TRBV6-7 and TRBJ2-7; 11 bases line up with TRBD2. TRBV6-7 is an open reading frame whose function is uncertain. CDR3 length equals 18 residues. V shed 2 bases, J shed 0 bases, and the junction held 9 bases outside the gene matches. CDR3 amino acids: CASSYGLAGGLSSYEQYF. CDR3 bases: TGTGCCAGCAGTTACGGCCTAGCGGGGGGCCTAAGCTCCTACGAGCAGTACTTC.

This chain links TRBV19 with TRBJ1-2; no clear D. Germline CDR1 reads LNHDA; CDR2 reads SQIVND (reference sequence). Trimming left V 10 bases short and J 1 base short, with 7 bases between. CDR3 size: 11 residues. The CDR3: CATLSNYGYTF. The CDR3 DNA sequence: TGTGCCACCCTTAGTAACTATGGCTACACCTTC. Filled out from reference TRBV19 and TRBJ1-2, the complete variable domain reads DGGITQSPKYLFRKEGQNVTLSCEQNLNHDAMYWYRQDPGQGLRLIYYSQIVNDFQKGDIAEGYSVSREKKESFPLTVTSAQKNPTAFYLCATLSNYGYTFGSGTRLTVV.

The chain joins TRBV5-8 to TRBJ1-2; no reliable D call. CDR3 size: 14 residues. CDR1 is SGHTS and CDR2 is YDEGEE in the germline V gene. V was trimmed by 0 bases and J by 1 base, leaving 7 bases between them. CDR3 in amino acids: CASSLGALNYGYTF. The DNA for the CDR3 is TGTGCCAGCAGCTTGGGGGCGCTTAACTATGGCTACACCTTC.

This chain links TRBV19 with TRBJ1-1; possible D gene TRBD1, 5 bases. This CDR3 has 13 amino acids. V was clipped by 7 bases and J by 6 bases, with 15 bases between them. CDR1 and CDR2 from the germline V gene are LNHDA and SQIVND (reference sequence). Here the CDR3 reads CASIESSGSEAFF. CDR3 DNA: TGTGCCAGTATTGAGAGCTCAGGGTCTGAAGCTTTCTTT.

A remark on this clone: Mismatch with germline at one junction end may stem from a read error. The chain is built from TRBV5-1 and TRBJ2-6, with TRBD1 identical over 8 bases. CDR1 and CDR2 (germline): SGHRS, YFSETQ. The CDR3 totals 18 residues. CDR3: CASSRRTGFASGANGLTF. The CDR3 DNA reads TGCGCCAGCAGCCGGCGGACAGGGTTCGCGTCTGGGGCCAACGGCCTGACTTTC.

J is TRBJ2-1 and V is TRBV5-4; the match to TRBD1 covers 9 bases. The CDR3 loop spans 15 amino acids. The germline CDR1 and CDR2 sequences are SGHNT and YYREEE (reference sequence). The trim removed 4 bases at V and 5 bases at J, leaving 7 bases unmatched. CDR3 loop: CASSIGTGKNNEQFF. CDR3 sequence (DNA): TGTGCCAGCAGCATCGGGACAGGGAAAAACAATGAGCAGTTCTTC.

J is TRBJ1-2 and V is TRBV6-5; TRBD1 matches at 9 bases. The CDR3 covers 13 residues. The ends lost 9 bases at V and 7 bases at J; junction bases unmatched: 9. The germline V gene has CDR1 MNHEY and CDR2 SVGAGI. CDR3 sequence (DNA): TGTGCCAGTTCGGACAGGGGATGGGGTGGCTACACCTTC. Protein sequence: CASSDRGWGGYTF.

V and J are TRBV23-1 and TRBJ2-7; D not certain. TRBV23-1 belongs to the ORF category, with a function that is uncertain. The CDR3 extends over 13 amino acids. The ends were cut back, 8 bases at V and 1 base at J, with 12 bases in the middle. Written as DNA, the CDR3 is TGCGCCAGCGGCACAGACCAATCCTACGAGCAGTACTTC. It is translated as CASGTDQSYEQYF.

The CDR3 sequence: CASSIQGKYNEQFF. The CDR3 DNA sequence: TGTGCCAGTAGTATTCAGGGGAAATACAATGAGCAGTTCTTC. This rearrangement joins TRBV19 to TRBJ2-1; a possible D gene is TRBD1 (6 bases). CDR1 is LNHDA and CDR2 is SQIVND in the germline V gene (reference sequence). The CDR3 runs 14 residues. The V end lost 3 bases, the J end lost 4 bases, and 10 bases lay between the germline ends.

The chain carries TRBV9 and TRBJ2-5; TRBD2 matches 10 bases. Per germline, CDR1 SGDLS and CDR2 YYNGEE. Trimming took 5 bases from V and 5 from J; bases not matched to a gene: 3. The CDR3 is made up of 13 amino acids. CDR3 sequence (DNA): TGTGCCAGCAGTAGCGGGGGGAGGGAGACCCAGTACTTC. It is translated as CASSSGGRETQYF.

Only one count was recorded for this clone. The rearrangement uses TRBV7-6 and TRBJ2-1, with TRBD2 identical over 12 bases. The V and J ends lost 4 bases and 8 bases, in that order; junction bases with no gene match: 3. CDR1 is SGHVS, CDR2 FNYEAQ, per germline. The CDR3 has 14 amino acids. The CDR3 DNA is TGTGCCAGCAGCTCTAGCGGGGGGGCCCATGAGCAGTTCTTC. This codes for CASSSSGGAHEQFF. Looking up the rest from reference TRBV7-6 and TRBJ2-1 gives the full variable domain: GAGVSQSPRYKVTKRGQDVALRCDPISGHVSLYWYRQALGQGPEFLTYFNYEAQQDKSGLPNDRFSAERPEGSISTLTIQRTEQRDSAMYRCASSSSGGAHEQFFGPGTRLTVL.